Presented here are 13 T cell receptor beta chains from one specimen sequenced in a study of blood T cell repertoires in COVID-19. The table came from immunoSEQ multiplex PCR; TCRdb's copy has only in-frame clones and leaves some out. Here the sample spans some 370,000 clones, roughly 89% being singletons. What was sequenced was peripheral blood. These receptors originate from a man aged 18 to 29 with active or convalescent COVID-19.

CDR3 bases: TGTGCCAGCAGTGCCTACGGACAGTCAAGCAATCAGCCCCAGCATTTT. It yields the protein CASSAYGQSSNQPQHF. The V and J genes are TRBV6-1 and TRBJ1-5; tentative D call: TRBD1 (6 bases). Germline CDR1 and CDR2: MNHNS and SASEGT. Deletions cut 4 bases from V and 1 base from J, with 14 bases between. The CDR3 has 16 residues.

This clone appeared once. The chain uses TRBV6-5 and TRBJ2-2; 8 positions match TRBD2. The germline V gene encodes CDR1 MNHEY and CDR2 SVGAGI. The CDR3 has 15 residues. Trimming cost V 5 bases and J 4 bases; bases outside gene matches: 6. The DNA of the CDR3 is TGTGCCAGCAGTCCCCGGGAGGGGGGCACCGGGGAGCTGTTTTTT. The encoded protein is CASSPREGGTGELFF.

The rearrangement uses TRBV2 and TRBJ1-2; 12 positions agree with TRBD1. The germline gives CDR1 SNHLY, CDR2 FYNNEI. This CDR3 comprises 15 residues. Trimming took 6 bases from V and 8 from J; bases not matched to a gene: 10. The CDR3 protein is CASRTGTGGARGYTF. In DNA form, the CDR3 reads TGTGCCAGCAGGACCGGGACAGGGGGCGCAAGGGGCTACACCTTC.

The V gene is TRBV19, the J gene TRBJ1-2, with no clear D. Trimming left V 0 bases short and J 7 bases short, with 18 bases between. In germline, CDR1 is LNHDA, CDR2 SQIVND (reference sequence). CDR3 length equals 16 residues. The CDR3: CASSIDLASSPTGYTF. CDR3 in DNA: TGTGCCAGTAGTATAGATCTTGCGAGTTCTCCAACTGGCTACACCTTC.

The chain employs TRBV9 and TRBJ1-1, with D tentatively TRBD1 (6 bases). Germline CDR1 reads SGDLS; CDR2 reads YYNGEE. The germline V and J ends were trimmed by 4 bases and 0 bases, with 10 bases remaining between them. The CDR3 runs 14 residues. CDR3 nucleotide sequence: TGTGCCAGCAGCTTCGGGACATTGAACACTGAAGCTTTCTTT. Protein product: CASSFGTLNTEAFF.

This rearrangement joins TRBV3-1 (or the pseudogene TRBV3-2) to TRBJ2-1; D perhaps matches TRBD2 (7 bases). V was shortened by 0 bases and J by 7 bases, with 13 bases between the two germline ends. CDR3 length: 15 amino acids. Germline CDR1 and CDR2: LGHDT and YNNKEL (reference sequence). CDR3 DNA sequence: TGTGCCAGCAGCCAAGATGGGCGGGGGCGTAATGAGCAGTTCTTC. Its protein product is CASSQDGRGRNEQFF.

V gene TRBV19 combines with J gene TRBJ1-1, with 8 nucleotides matching TRBD1. Germline V CDR1 and CDR2: LNHDA, SQIVND (reference sequence). The V segment lost 5 bases and the J segment 4 bases; nucleotides outside the gene matches: 6. The CDR3 sequence is 14 residues long. The CDR3 here is CASSLRQGLTEAFF. DNA of the CDR3: TGTGCCAGTAGTCTCCGACAGGGGCTCACTGAAGCTTTCTTT.

The rearrangement joins TRBV2 to TRBJ2-7; TRBD1 agrees at 9 bases. CDR1 is SNHLY, CDR2 FYNNEI, per germline. The V and J ends lost 6 bases and 2 bases, in that order; junction bases with no gene match: 5. The length of the CDR3 is 14 residues. Here the CDR3 reads CASRPGQGTYEQYF. DNA of the CDR3: TGTGCCAGCAGGCCGGGACAGGGCACCTACGAGCAGTACTTC.

V gene TRBV7-3 combines with J gene TRBJ1-4, with no clear D. The CDR3 loop spans 15 amino acids. With 2 bases removed from V and 6 bases from J, the gap between germline ends came to 13 bases. Germline V lookup: CDR1 SGHTA, CDR2 FQGTGA. For the CDR3, the DNA is TGTGCCAGCAGCTTAGGTGGCGGGAAGGATGAAAAACTGTTTTTT. Translating gives CASSLGGGKDEKLFF.

The chain uses TRBV23-1 and TRBJ2-4; 9 bases align to TRBD1. TRBV23-1 is classed as an ORF, of uncertain function. The J segment lost 1 base and the V segment lost 2 bases, leaving 9 bases of the junction unmatched. The CDR3 length is 18 residues. DNA for the CDR3: TGCGCCAGCAGTCAAAACAACAGGGGGCGTAAGGCCAAAAACATTCAGTACTTC. Protein: CASSQNNRGRKAKNIQYF.

About this clone itself: This same CDR3 is encoded by further DNA sequences in the sample. V is TRBV6-2 or TRBV6-3 and J is TRBJ1-5; 7 bases map to TRBD1. The V segment lost 3 bases and the J segment 0 bases; nucleotides outside the gene matches: 2. CDR3 length: 15 amino acids. The germline V gene encodes CDR1 MNHEY and CDR2 SVGEGT. The CDR3 region has the DNA TGTGCCAGCAGTTATGCAGGGGGTAGCAATCAGCCCCAGCATTTT. Translated, it gives CASSYAGGSNQPQHF.

The gene calls are TRBV19 and TRBJ2-3; D may be TRBD1 (5 bases). The V gene lost 3 bases and the J gene lost 6 bases, with 10 bases spanning the gap. CDR1 is LNHDA and CDR2 is SQIVND in the germline V gene (reference sequence). CDR3 length: 13 residues. The CDR3 DNA is TGTGCCAGTAGTATTTACAGGCTGGATACGCAGTATTTT. This gives the protein CASSIYRLDTQYF.

The chain is built from TRBV11-2 and TRBJ2-3; the match to TRBD1 covers 8 bases. Germline CDR1 reads SGHAT; CDR2 reads FQNNGV. The CDR3 is 15 residues long. Trimming cost V 3 bases and J 2 bases; bases outside gene matches: 4. In DNA, the CDR3 is TGTGCCAGCAGCTTTCGACAGGGGTTCACAGATACGCAGTATTTT. This sequence encodes CASSFRQGFTDTQYF.